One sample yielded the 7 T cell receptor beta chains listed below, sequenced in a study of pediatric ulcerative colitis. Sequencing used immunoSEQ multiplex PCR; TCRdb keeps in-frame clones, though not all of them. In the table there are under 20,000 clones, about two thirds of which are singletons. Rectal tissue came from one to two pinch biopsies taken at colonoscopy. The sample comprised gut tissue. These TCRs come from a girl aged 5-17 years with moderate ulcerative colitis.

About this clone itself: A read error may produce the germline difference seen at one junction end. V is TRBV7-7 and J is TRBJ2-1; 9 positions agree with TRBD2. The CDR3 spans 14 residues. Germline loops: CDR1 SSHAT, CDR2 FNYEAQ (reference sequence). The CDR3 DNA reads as TGTGCTAGCAGCCCGCAACTAGCGGGTAATGAGCAGTTCTTC. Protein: CASSPQLAGNEQFF.

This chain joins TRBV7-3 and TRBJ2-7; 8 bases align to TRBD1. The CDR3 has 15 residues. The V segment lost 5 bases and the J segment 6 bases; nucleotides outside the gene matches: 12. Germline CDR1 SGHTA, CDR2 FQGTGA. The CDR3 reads CASSPKLAGGFEQYF. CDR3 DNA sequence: TGTGCCAGCAGCCCCAAACTGGCAGGGGGCTTCGAGCAGTACTTC.

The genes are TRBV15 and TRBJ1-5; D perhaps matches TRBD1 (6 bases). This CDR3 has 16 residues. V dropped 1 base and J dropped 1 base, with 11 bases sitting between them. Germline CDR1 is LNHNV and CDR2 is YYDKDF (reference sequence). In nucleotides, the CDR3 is TGTGCCACCAGCAGAGGGGGGGGCGGGAGCAATCAGCCCCAGCATTTT. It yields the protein CATSRGGGGSNQPQHF.

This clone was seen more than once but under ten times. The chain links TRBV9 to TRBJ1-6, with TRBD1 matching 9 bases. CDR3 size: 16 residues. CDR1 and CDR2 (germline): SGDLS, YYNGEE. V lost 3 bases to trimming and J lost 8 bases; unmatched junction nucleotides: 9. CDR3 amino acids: CASSERMDRGYSPLHF. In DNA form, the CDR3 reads TGTGCCAGCAGCGAGAGGATGGACAGGGGCTATTCACCCCTCCACTTT.

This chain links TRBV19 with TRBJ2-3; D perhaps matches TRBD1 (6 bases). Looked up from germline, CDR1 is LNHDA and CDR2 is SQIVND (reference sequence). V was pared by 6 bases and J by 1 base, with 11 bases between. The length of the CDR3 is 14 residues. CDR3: CASSADRRTDTQYF. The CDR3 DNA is TGTGCCAGTAGCGCGGACAGACGCACAGATACGCAGTATTTT.

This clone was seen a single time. CDR3: CASILLYNSYNEQFF. The CDR3, as DNA: TGTGCCAGCATTTTACTATATAACTCCTACAATGAGCAGTTCTTC. This sequence joins TRBV6-1 and TRBJ2-1; D gene uncertain. Germline V gene sequence: CDR1 MNHNS, CDR2 SASEGT. The germline V and J ends were trimmed by 7 bases and 0 bases, with 13 bases remaining between them. This CDR3 has 15 amino acids.

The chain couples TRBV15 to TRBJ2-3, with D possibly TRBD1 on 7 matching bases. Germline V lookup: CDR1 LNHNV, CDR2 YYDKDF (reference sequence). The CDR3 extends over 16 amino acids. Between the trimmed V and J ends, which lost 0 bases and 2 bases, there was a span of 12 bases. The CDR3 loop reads CATSRDARGVTDTQYF. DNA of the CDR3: TGTGCCACCAGCAGAGATGCCAGGGGGGTCACAGATACGCAGTATTTT.